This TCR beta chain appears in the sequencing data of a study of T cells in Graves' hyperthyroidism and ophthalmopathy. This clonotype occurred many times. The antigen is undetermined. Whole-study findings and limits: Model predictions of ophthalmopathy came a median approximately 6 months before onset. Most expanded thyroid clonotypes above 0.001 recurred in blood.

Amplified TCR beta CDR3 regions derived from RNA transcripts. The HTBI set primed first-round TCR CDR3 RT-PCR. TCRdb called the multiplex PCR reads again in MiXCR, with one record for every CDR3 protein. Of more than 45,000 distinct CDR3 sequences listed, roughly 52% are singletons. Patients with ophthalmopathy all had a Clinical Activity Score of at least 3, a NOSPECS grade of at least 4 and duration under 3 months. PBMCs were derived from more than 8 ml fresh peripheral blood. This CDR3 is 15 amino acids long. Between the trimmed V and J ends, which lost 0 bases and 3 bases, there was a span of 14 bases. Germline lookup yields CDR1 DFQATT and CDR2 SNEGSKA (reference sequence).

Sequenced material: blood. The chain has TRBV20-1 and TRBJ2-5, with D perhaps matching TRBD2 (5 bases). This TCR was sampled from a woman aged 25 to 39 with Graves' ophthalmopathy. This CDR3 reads CSARERTPEEETQYF. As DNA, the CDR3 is TGCAGTGCTAGAGAGCGGACCCCGGAGGAAGAGACCCAGTACTTC.